The clone carrying this T cell receptor beta chain was seen a handful of times. The target antigen is unknown. This specimen comes from a study of cytomegalovirus exposure and HLA in healthy donors. Study-level background: Out of about 180 million T cells, an earlier analysis found about 120 million unique TCR beta sequences in total. Broader study findings: An analysis that was carried out later associated 15,000 to 20,000 TCR beta sequences with HLA alleles at 0.05 false discovery rate. Listed as cytomegalovirus-associated were more than 150 TCR beta chains. When a later analysis was performed, an Asian-associated ancestry cluster reportedly had fewer N-insertions than the approximately 600-donor mean.

This PCR relied on a set of 60 Vbeta primers and 13 Jbeta primers. Profiled with immunoSEQ multiplex PCR; TCRdb holds only in-frame clones, not every one. Among some 120,000 clones listed, 50% to 70% were seen once. Germline V gives CDR1 SGHDT, CDR2 YYEEEE. Trimming cost V 1 base and J 0 bases; bases outside gene matches: 9. The CDR3 runs 18 residues. V and J are TRBV5-6 and TRBJ2-3, with 9 bases aligning to TRBD2. The receptor's source is a woman in her thirties or forties in good health and CMV-seropositive. The specimen was PBMCs. The CDR3 reads CASSLWFLAGSSTDTQYF. The DNA of the CDR3 is TGTGCCAGCAGCTTGTGGTTCCTAGCGGGATCTAGCACAGATACGCAGTATTTT. Drawing the rest from reference TRBV5-6 and TRBJ2-3, the complete variable domain is DAGVTQSPTHLIKTRGQQVTLRCSPKSGHDTVSWYQQALGQGPQFIFQYYEEEERQRGNFPDRFSGHQFPNYSSELNVNALLLGDSALYLCASSLWFLAGSSTDTQYFGPGTRLTVL.